This T cell receptor (beta chain) was identified in a study of low-dose radiotherapy and immunotherapy resistance in tumors. Study-wide context: Every two weeks patients got nivolumab 240 mg flat dose, plus ipilimumab 1 mg/kg every six weeks, intravenously. Cyclophosphamide infusions of 200 mg/m2 came every two weeks, one day before radiation-immunotherapy.

Gene-specific TRAV and TRBV primers were used for first-strand cDNA, covering alpha and beta chains. The authors ran about 18 PCR cycles to amplify TCRs with a constant-region primer and V-primer adapter. Each CDR3 protein is one row after TCRdb ran MiXCR on the reads. The data hold 80,000 or so distinct CDR3 sequences, with about a sixth observed a single time. This clonotype was detected many times. Stated time point: after trial treatment. Regarding treatment: LDRT plus nivolumab, ipilimumab, low-dose cyclophosphamide and aspirin (RACIN trial). Donors were given nivolumab, ipilimumab, aspirin, low-dose cyclophosphamide and low-dose radiotherapy. The clonotype originates from a male donor with prostate cancer. The sequencing here drew on PBMCs, taken after low-dose radiotherapy plus immunotherapy.

For the CDR3, the DNA is TGCGCCACCTGGTTGTCAAGCGGGTACGAGCAGTACTTC. Encoded protein: CATWLSSGYEQYF. This chain uses TRBV10-2 with TRBJ2-7; D is perhaps TRBD2 (6 bases). Between the trimmed V and J ends, which lost 10 bases and 4 bases, there was a span of 17 bases. Per the germline V gene, CDR1 is WSHSY and CDR2 is SAAADI. The CDR3 covers 13 residues.